Presented here are 20 T cell receptor beta chains from one specimen sequenced in a study of T cell responses to AZD1222 COVID-19 vaccine. Using immunoSEQ multiplex PCR, the repertoire was profiled, and TCRdb retains in-frame clones only, with some absent. The sample carries under 200,000 clones, roughly 86% recorded once. Specimen: peripheral blood, collected on day 0 of AZD1222 vaccination. These receptors all come from an adult in good health.

This clone appeared a single time. The chain employs TRBV5-1 and TRBJ2-3; 10 positions agree with TRBD1. V shed 5 bases and J 2 bases; nucleotides not matched to a gene: 14. Looked up from germline, CDR1 is SGHRS and CDR2 is YFSETQ. The CDR3 consists of 18 residues. The DNA of the CDR3 is TGCGCCAGCAGGGGGACAGGGGAATTGGATTTTGACACAGATACGCAGTATTTT. It yields the protein CASRGTGELDFDTDTQYF.

This clone appeared a single time. The V call is TRBV7-9, the J call TRBJ1-4, with D unresolved. The CDR3 loop spans 12 amino acids. Per the germline V gene, CDR1 is SEHNR and CDR2 is FQNEAQ (reference sequence). Trimming cost V 1 base and J 8 bases, with 5 bases left between them. CDR3 protein: CASSLVGEKLFF. The DNA of the CDR3 is TGTGCCAGCAGCTTAGTGGGAGAAAAACTGTTTTTT.

The chain uses TRBV28 and TRBJ2-7; D assignment may be TRBD1 or TRBD2 (5 bases each). CDR1 and CDR2 (germline): MDHEN, SYDVKM. V gave up 3 bases and J gave up 9 bases, with 12 bases separating them. The CDR3 covers 12 residues. The chain's CDR3 is CASSFLGGAQYF. CDR3 sequence (DNA): TGTGCCAGCAGTTTTCTTGGGGGAGCGCAGTACTTC.

J is TRBJ2-1 and V is TRBV7-3; D perhaps matches TRBD2 (5 bases). Per germline, CDR1 SGHTA and CDR2 FQGTGA. CDR3 size: 13 residues. V dropped 2 bases and J dropped 9 bases, with 11 bases sitting between them. The CDR3 sequence is CASSLDYLGEQFF. CDR3 bases: TGTGCCAGCAGCTTAGACTACCTGGGTGAGCAGTTCTTC.

This chain connects TRBV6-1 to TRBJ2-3, with D possibly matching TRBD2 (7 bases). The CDR3 is made up of 16 amino acids. Germline V gene lookup returns CDR1 MNHNS and CDR2 SASEGT. With 4 bases removed from V and 1 base from J, the gap between germline ends came to 15 bases. The CDR3 bases are TGTGCCAGCAGTGTGGGGGGGGCTGGGGGCACAGATACGCAGTATTTT. Protein product: CASSVGGAGGTDTQYF.

The chain is built from TRBV2 and TRBJ1-3; D remains unclear. The CDR3 is 14 amino acids. CDR1 is SNHLY and CDR2 is FYNNEI in the germline V gene. V lost 3 bases, J lost 4 bases, and 10 bases lay in between. The DNA for the CDR3 is TGTGCCAGCAGTGATAGGCGGCCCGGAAACACCATATATTTT. The encoded protein is CASSDRRPGNTIYF. The full variable domain, its missing parts supplied by reference TRBV2 and TRBJ1-3, is EPEVTQTPSHQVTQMGQEVILRCVPISNHLYFYWYRQILGQKVEFLVSFYNNEISEKSEIFDDQFSVERPDGSNFTLKIRSTKLEDSAMYFCASSDRRPGNTIYFGEGSWLTVV.

This clone was counted a single time. The V call is TRBV13, the J call TRBJ2-1; no clear D. Trimming shortened V by 5 bases and J by 3 bases, and 14 bases separated the two germline ends. CDR1 PRHDT and CDR2 FYEKMQ come from the germline V gene (reference sequence). The CDR3 is made up of 15 amino acids. The CDR3 spells CASSPRWEGYNEQFF. The CDR3 bases are TGTGCCAGCAGCCCACGGTGGGAAGGCTACAATGAGCAGTTCTTC.

In DNA, the CDR3 is TGTGCCAGCAGCCCTAACGTGCAGGGCTACGAGCCCCAGCATTTT. It is translated as CASSPNVQGYEPQHF. The chain combines TRBV7-2 with TRBJ1-5, with D possibly matching TRBD1 (5 bases). CDR1 SGHTA and CDR2 FQGNSA come from the germline V gene. Trimming pared 5 bases from V and 8 bases from J, leaving 19 bases between. The CDR3 is 15 amino acids.

The genes are TRBV5-4 and TRBJ1-2; D is uncertain. Germline values: CDR1 SGHNT, CDR2 YYREEE (reference sequence). The CDR3 length is 13 residues. V was shortened by 0 bases and J by 14 bases, with 17 bases between the two germline ends. The CDR3 here is CASSLERLGHGTF. CDR3 bases: TGTGCCAGCAGCTTGGAGAGGCTTGGGCATGGGACCTTC.

V usage is TRBV18 and J usage is TRBJ1-2; D remains ambiguous. CDR1 and CDR2 from the germline V gene are KGHSH and LQKENI. The V and J ends lost 6 bases and 5 bases respectively, with 16 bases between them. The length of the CDR3 is 14 residues. CDR3 nucleotide sequence: TGTGCCAGCTCTTCCGGCGCCGCCAATTATGGCTACACCTTC. Translated, it gives CASSSGAANYGYTF.

This clone was recorded only once. The chain combines TRBV7-2 with TRBJ1-3; D is unclear. CDR3 length: 16 residues. Germline loops: CDR1 SGHTA, CDR2 FQGNSA. V was trimmed by 0 bases and J by 0 bases, leaving 9 bases between them. Here the CDR3 DNA reads TGTGCCAGCAGCTTAGCCCAGGTCTACTCTGGAAACACCATATATTTT. Translated, it gives CASSLAQVYSGNTIYF.

This clone showed up just once. The chain couples TRBV5-8 to TRBJ2-3, with no clear D. CDR3 length: 13 amino acids. CDR1 is SGHTS and CDR2 is YDEGEE in the germline V gene. With 0 bases removed from V and 2 bases from J, the gap between germline ends came to 4 bases. CDR3 DNA sequence: TGTGCCAGCAGCTTGGGGTCCACAGATACGCAGTATTTT. It is translated as CASSLGSTDTQYF.

The chain combines TRBV4-2 with TRBJ2-2, with D hard to call. This CDR3 spans 14 amino acids. V was pared by 1 base and J by 0 bases, with 3 bases between. Per germline, CDR1 LGHNA and CDR2 YNFKEQ. The CDR3 DNA reads TGTGCCAGCAGCCAAGGGACGAACACCGGGGAGCTGTTTTTT. Translation: CASSQGTNTGELFF.

The V call is TRBV19, the J call TRBJ1-5; no reliable D call. Trimming left V 2 bases short and J 2 bases short, with 13 bases between. Germline assignment: CDR1 LNHDA and CDR2 SQIVND (reference sequence). This CDR3 is built from 16 residues. As DNA, the CDR3 is TGTGCCAGTAGTATAAGATCCCCGGGTGGCAATCAGCCCCAGCATTTT. It specifies CASSIRSPGGNQPQHF.

The V call is TRBV10-2, the J call TRBJ2-1; D is possibly TRBD1 (5 bases). Trimming stripped 7 bases from V and 2 bases from J, with 15 bases between. CDR3 length: 15 residues. The V gene's germline CDR1 is WSHSY and CDR2 SAAADI. The DNA for the CDR3 is TGCGCCAGCAACGTACAGGTTAAACCCTACAATGAGCAGTTCTTC. It encodes CASNVQVKPYNEQFF.

Turning to this clone: Germline is not matched at one junction end, which may reflect a read error. The chain joins TRBV15 to TRBJ1-5; D is possibly TRBD1 (6 bases). From germline, CDR1 is LNHNV and CDR2 YYDKDF (reference sequence). The CDR3 loop spans 14 amino acids. The CDR3 loop reads CATSGDRRIGPQHF. Here the CDR3 DNA reads TGTGCCACCAGCGGAGACAGGCGTATAGGTCCCCAGCATTTT.

J is TRBJ2-7 and V is TRBV5-1; D may match TRBD1 or TRBD2 (5 bases each). The CDR3 sequence is 14 residues long. Trimming stripped 0 bases from V and 6 bases from J, with 13 bases between. The V gene's germline CDR1 is SGHRS and CDR2 YFSETQ. The DNA of the CDR3 is TGCGCCAGCAGCTTGGGGGACCGACTTGCCGAGCAGTACTTC. Its translation: CASSLGDRLAEQYF.

V usage is TRBV11-2 and J usage is TRBJ1-3; D unresolved. V was pared by 1 base and J by 9 bases, with 7 bases between. The V gene's germline CDR1 is SGHAT and CDR2 FQNNGV. This CDR3 has 12 residues. The CDR3 bases are TGTGCCAGCAGCTTAGGGGTGGGCACCATATATTTT. It encodes CASSLGVGTIYF.

The V gene is TRBV3-1 (or the pseudogene TRBV3-2), the J gene TRBJ1-1; D perhaps matches TRBD1 (5 bases). Germline lookup yields CDR1 LGHDT and CDR2 YNNKEL (reference sequence). The CDR3 runs to 12 residues. V was clipped by 4 bases and J by 7 bases, with 10 bases between them. This CDR3 is CASSRRQSEAFF. The CDR3 DNA sequence: TGTGCCAGCAGCCGCCGACAGAGTGAAGCTTTCTTT.

The rearrangement uses TRBV6-5 and TRBJ2-1; 13 bases fit TRBD2. The V gene end was trimmed by 8 bases and the J gene end by 8 bases; junction bases not matched to a gene: 9. The CDR3 runs 15 residues. Per the germline V gene, CDR1 is MNHEY and CDR2 is SVGAGI. The CDR3 sequence: CASQSGLAGVYEQFF. CDR3 nucleotides: TGTGCCAGCCAGAGCGGACTAGCGGGAGTTTATGAGCAGTTCTTC.